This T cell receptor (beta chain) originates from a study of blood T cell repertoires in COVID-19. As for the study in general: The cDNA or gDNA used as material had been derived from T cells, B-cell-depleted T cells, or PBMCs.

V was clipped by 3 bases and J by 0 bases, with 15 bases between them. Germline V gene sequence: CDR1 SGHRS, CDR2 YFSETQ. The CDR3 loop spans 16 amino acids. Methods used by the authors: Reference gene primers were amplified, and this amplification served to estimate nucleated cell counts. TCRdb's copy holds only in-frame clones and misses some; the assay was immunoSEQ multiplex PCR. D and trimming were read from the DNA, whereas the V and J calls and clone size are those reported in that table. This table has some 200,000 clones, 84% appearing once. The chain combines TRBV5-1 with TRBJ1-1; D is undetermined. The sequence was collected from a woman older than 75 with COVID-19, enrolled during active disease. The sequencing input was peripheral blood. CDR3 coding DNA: TGCGCCAGCAGCTATTCTTACAGTTCTATGAACACTGAAGCTTTCTTT. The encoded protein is CASSYSYSSMNTEAFF.